Following are 32 T cell receptor beta chains from one sample sequenced in a study of blood T cell repertoires in COVID-19. Clones were sequenced by immunoSEQ multiplex PCR, and TCRdb holds only the in-frame ones, with some missing. This table has fewer than 45,000 clones, over 75% appearing once. What was sequenced was peripheral blood. Receptor source: a human donor in a cohort sampled during active COVID-19.

The chain couples TRBV5-4 to TRBJ2-7, with 13 positions matching TRBD2. The CDR3 extends over 16 amino acids. From germline, CDR1 is SGHNT and CDR2 YYREEE (reference sequence). V lost 2 bases and J lost 1; bases outside the gene matches: 3. CDR3 amino acids: CASSFALAGGSYEQYF. CDR3 in DNA: TGTGCCAGCAGCTTTGCACTAGCGGGAGGGTCCTACGAGCAGTACTTC.

This sequence joins TRBV7-9 and TRBJ2-7; TRBD1 is a possible D gene (7 bases). CDR3 size: 15 residues. Between the trimmed V and J ends, which lost 8 bases and 3 bases, there was a span of 20 bases. The germline V gene encodes CDR1 SEHNR and CDR2 FQNEAQ (reference sequence). This chain's CDR3 is CASRTGASELYEQYF. CDR3 nucleotides: TGTGCCAGCCGTACAGGGGCTAGCGAGCTCTACGAGCAGTACTTC.

The chain links TRBV18 to TRBJ2-5; 14 nucleotides line up with TRBD2. The germline V gene has CDR1 KGHSH and CDR2 LQKENI. The CDR3 length is 19 residues. V lost 0 bases to trimming and J lost 5 bases; unmatched junction nucleotides: 11. CDR3 amino acids: CASSPPLTSGRDLRETQYF. CDR3 nucleotides: TGTGCCAGCTCACCACCTTTGACTAGCGGGAGGGACCTCAGGGAGACCCAGTACTTC.

J is TRBJ2-2 and V is TRBV7-3; TRBD1 agrees at 8 bases. The ends lost 4 bases at V and 5 bases at J; junction bases unmatched: 3. CDR3 length: 14 residues. CDR1 and CDR2 (germline): SGHTA, FQGTGA. The CDR3 DNA reads TGTGCCAGCAGCTCTCGACAGGGGACCGGGGAGCTGTTTTTT. Its protein product is CASSSRQGTGELFF.

V usage is TRBV6-6 and J usage is TRBJ2-3; 8 positions match TRBD2. Germline CDR1 MNHNY, CDR2 SVGAGI (reference sequence). There are 15 residues in the CDR3. Unmatched junction bases numbered 5, after V lost 6 bases and J lost 0 bases. The CDR3 nucleotides read TGTGCCAGCAGACTACTAGCGGTTAGCACAGATACGCAGTATTTT. It yields the protein CASRLLAVSTDTQYF.

CDR3 sequence: CASSLGRENIQYF. In nucleotides, the CDR3 is TGTGCCAGCAGCTTGGGCAGGGAAAACATTCAGTACTTC. This rearrangement joins TRBV5-8 to TRBJ2-4, with D possibly TRBD1 on 5 matching bases. V was cut by 0 bases and J by 5 bases, with 6 bases left in between. This CDR3 region has 13 residues. Germline V gene lookup returns CDR1 SGHTS and CDR2 YDEGEE.

A few counts support this clone. The rearrangement uses TRBV24-1 and TRBJ2-2; TRBD1 matches 8 bases. Per the germline V gene, CDR1 is KGHDR and CDR2 is SFDVKD. There are 16 residues in the CDR3. V was pared by 7 bases and J by 4 bases, with 10 bases of the junction left unmatched. Written as DNA, the CDR3 is TGTGCCACCAGACCCCAGGGGGCGGGGAGCACCGGGGAGCTGTTTTTT. This codes for CATRPQGAGSTGELFF.

The chain carries TRBV19 and TRBJ2-7; D might be TRBD1 (6 bases). This CDR3 comprises 13 residues. V lost 3 bases, J lost 6 bases, and 12 bases lay in between. Looked up from germline, CDR1 is LNHDA and CDR2 is SQIVND (reference sequence). In nucleotides, the CDR3 is TGTGCCAGTAGTATCTCGCTCAGGGGCGAGCAGTACTTC. Protein product: CASSISLRGEQYF. Full variable domain (remainder filled in from reference TRBV19 and TRBJ2-7): DGGITQSPKYLFRKEGQNVTLSCEQNLNHDAMYWYRQDPGQGLRLIYYSQIVNDFQKGDIAEGYSVSREKKESFPLTVTSAQKNPTAFYLCASSISLRGEQYFGPGTRLTVT.

The gene calls are TRBV7-8 and TRBJ1-4; D possibly corresponds to TRBD1 (5 bases). Trimming stripped 3 bases from V and 7 bases from J, with 9 bases between. The germline gives CDR1 SGHVS, CDR2 FQNEAQ. CDR3 length: 13 amino acids. CDR3 loop: CASSLEGVEKLFF. CDR3 nucleotide sequence: TGTGCCAGCAGCTTGGAAGGGGTTGAAAAACTGTTTTTT.

V is TRBV5-4 and J is TRBJ1-4, with D maybe TRBD1 (5 bases). V gave up 3 bases and J gave up 8 bases, with 23 bases separating them. This CDR3 comprises 17 residues. Germline CDR1 is SGHNT and CDR2 is YYREEE (reference sequence). The CDR3 sequence: CASSWGGDTGRGEKLFF. CDR3 in DNA: TGTGCCAGCAGCTGGGGGGGGGATACCGGGCGTGGAGAAAAACTGTTTTTT. Looking up the rest from reference TRBV5-4 and TRBJ1-4 gives the full variable domain: ETGVTQSPTHLIKTRGQQVTLRCSSQSGHNTVSWYQQALGQGPQFIFQYYREEENGRGNFPPRFSGLQFPNYSSELNVNALELDDSALYLCASSWGGDTGRGEKLFFGSGTQLSVL.

V is TRBV4-1 and J is TRBJ2-1, with 11 bases that match TRBD2. After removal of 0 bases from V and 9 bases from J, the junction contained 10 bases not matched to a gene. The CDR3 totals 17 residues. CDR1 and CDR2 from the germline V gene are MGHRA and YSYEKL. CDR3 DNA: TGCGCCAGCAGCCAAGATGGGATTAGCGGGAGGGCCTTTGAGCAGTTCTTC. Amino acids: CASSQDGISGRAFEQFF.

The chain uses TRBV27 and TRBJ2-5, with a tentative D call TRBD1 (6 bases). The CDR3 spans 14 residues. V shed 5 bases and J shed 1 base, with 11 bases lying between them. The germline gives CDR1 MNHEY, CDR2 SMNVEV (reference sequence). In DNA, the CDR3 is TGTGCCAGCAGTCCAAAAGGGGGCCAAGAGACCCAGTACTTC. It specifies CASSPKGGQETQYF.

This chain links TRBV10-1 with TRBJ2-1; TRBD2 agrees at 7 bases. V dropped 4 bases and J dropped 1; count of bases not matched to a gene: 4. The CDR3 has 15 amino acids. The germline CDR1 and CDR2 sequences are WNHNN and SYGVQD (reference sequence). CDR3 protein: CASSGNSGSYNEQFF. As DNA, the CDR3 is TGCGCCAGCAGTGGCAATAGCGGGTCCTACAATGAGCAGTTCTTC.

This clone showed up just a few times. J is TRBJ2-7 and V is TRBV5-8, with 10 bases lining up with TRBD2. V was clipped by 4 bases and J by 3 bases; unmatched bases: 7. Germline V CDR1 and CDR2: SGHTS, YDEGEE. The CDR3 contains 15 residues. CDR3 bases: TGTGCCAGCAGCGACGGGACTAGCGAGATCTACGAGCAGTACTTC. Its protein is CASSDGTSEIYEQYF.

The V and J genes are TRBV11-3 and TRBJ2-7, with no clear D. The CDR3 spans 13 residues. Germline V gives CDR1 SGHNT, CDR2 YENEEA. Deletions cut 3 bases from V and 4 bases from J, with 10 bases between. As DNA, the CDR3 is TGTGCCAGCAGCTTGGGCAGTGGGTACGAGCAGTACTTC. It translates to CASSLGSGYEQYF.

The gene calls are TRBV6-2 or TRBV6-3 and TRBJ2-1; 14 bases are shared with TRBD2. After removal of 5 bases from V and 12 bases from J, the junction contained 9 bases not matched to a gene. The CDR3 covers 15 residues. The germline V gene has CDR1 MNHEY and CDR2 SVGEGT. CDR3 residues: CASSTGTSGSKRQFF. The CDR3 region has the DNA TGTGCCAGCAGTACAGGGACTAGCGGGAGTAAACGGCAGTTCTTC.

The count of this clone is one. V and J are TRBV4-1 and TRBJ2-1, with D perhaps TRBD1 (6 bases). This CDR3 contains 16 residues. The V end was cut by 0 bases, the J end by 5 bases, with 14 bases between. The germline V gene encodes CDR1 MGHRA and CDR2 YSYEKL. CDR3 coding DNA: TGCGCCAGCAGCCAAGAGGGTTCAGGGGTGGACAATGAGCAGTTCTTC. Its protein product is CASSQEGSGVDNEQFF.

This chain links TRBV11-2 with TRBJ2-3; 9 bases are a match to TRBD2. From germline, CDR1 is SGHAT and CDR2 FQNNGV. V shed 5 bases, J shed 6 bases, and the junction held 6 bases outside the gene matches. The CDR3 totals 14 residues. CDR3 in DNA: TGTGCCAGCAGCGCCGGGACTAGCCTTGATACGCAGTATTTT. It encodes CASSAGTSLDTQYF.

V usage is TRBV2 and J usage is TRBJ2-7; 11 nucleotides agree with TRBD2. This CDR3 region has 15 residues. Unmatched junction bases numbered 10, after V lost 6 bases and J lost 6 bases. In germline, CDR1 is SNHLY, CDR2 FYNNEI. CDR3 in DNA: TGTGCCAGCAGGGGGACTAGCGGCGGTGCGGGCGAGCAGTACTTC. This codes for CASRGTSGGAGEQYF.

The chain uses TRBV9 and TRBJ2-4; D is perhaps TRBD1 (5 bases). V gave up 4 bases and J gave up 4 bases, with 15 bases separating them. The germline V gene has CDR1 SGDLS and CDR2 YYNGEE. The CDR3 spans 15 residues. Written as DNA, the CDR3 is TGTGCCAGCAGCACCACCTTGGACACTAAAAACATTCAGTACTTC. It translates to CASSTTLDTKNIQYF. The full variable domain, rest sourced from reference TRBV9 and TRBJ2-4, is DSGVTQTPKHLITATGQRVTLRCSPRSGDLSVYWYQQSLDQGLQFLIQYYNGEERAKGNILERFSAQQFPDLHSELNLSSLELGDSALYFCASSTTLDTKNIQYFGAGTRLSVL.

Here the CDR3 DNA reads TGCGCCAGCTGGGGAGCGGGCACCAACGTGGCAACTAATGAAAAACTGTTTTTT. Its translation: CASWGAGTNVATNEKLFF. The rearrangement joins TRBV10-2 to TRBJ1-4; D not certain. This CDR3 has 18 amino acids. The germline V gene encodes CDR1 WSHSY and CDR2 SAAADI. The ends were cut back, 8 bases at V and 0 bases at J, with 22 bases in the middle.

This chain connects TRBV19 to TRBJ1-5; TRBD1 is a possible D gene (5 bases). The CDR3 is 15 amino acids. Germline values: CDR1 LNHDA, CDR2 SQIVND (reference sequence). V was cut by 0 bases and J by 3 bases, with 9 bases left in between. The CDR3 sequence: CASSIDGQFNQPQHF. The CDR3 region has the DNA TGTGCCAGTAGTATAGACGGACAATTCAATCAGCCCCAGCATTTT. Full variable domain (missing parts from reference TRBV19 and TRBJ1-5): DGGITQSPKYLFRKEGQNVTLSCEQNLNHDAMYWYRQDPGQGLRLIYYSQIVNDFQKGDIAEGYSVSREKKESFPLTVTSAQKNPTAFYLCASSIDGQFNQPQHFGDGTRLSIL.

The gene calls are TRBV2 and TRBJ1-5; TRBD1 matches at 7 bases. The length of the CDR3 is 15 residues. V lost 2 bases to trimming and J lost 3 bases; unmatched junction nucleotides: 4. Germline assignment: CDR1 SNHLY and CDR2 FYNNEI. This CDR3 reads CASSESTGVNQPQHF. CDR3 DNA sequence: TGTGCCAGCAGTGAAAGCACAGGGGTCAATCAGCCCCAGCATTTT.

The chain uses TRBV4-3 and TRBJ2-6; D is perhaps TRBD2 (7 bases). The V end lost 0 bases, the J end lost 3 bases, and 9 bases lay between the germline ends. Germline assignment: CDR1 LGHNA and CDR2 YSLEER. CDR3 size: 16 residues. CDR3 in amino acids: CASSQEGGLGANVLTF. The CDR3 nucleotides read TGCGCCAGCAGCCAAGAGGGGGGGCTTGGGGCCAACGTCCTGACTTTC.

The chain has TRBV14 and TRBJ2-2; 7 bases match TRBD2. The CDR3 length is 16 residues. Germline-derived CDR1 and CDR2 are SGHDN and FVKESK. Trimming at V came to 4 bases and at J to 8 bases, leaving 13 bases not matched to a gene. The CDR3 DNA sequence: TGTGCCAGCAGCCCACGGACTAGTAGCCGGGCGGGGGAGCTGTTTTTT. Translation: CASSPRTSSRAGELFF.

This sequence joins TRBV19 and TRBJ2-7; 10 positions agree with TRBD1. There are 18 residues in the CDR3. Germline values: CDR1 LNHDA, CDR2 SQIVND (reference sequence). With V trimmed by 5 bases and J by 3 bases, 16 bases remained unmatched. CDR3 sequence reads: CASSLGTGALAGFYEQYF. In DNA, the CDR3 is TGTGCCAGTAGTCTGGGGACAGGGGCGCTAGCGGGCTTCTACGAGCAGTACTTC.

The CDR3 bases are TGCGCCAGCACGGAGGACGGGGATGGCTACACCTTC. Protein sequence: CASTEDGDGYTF. The chain uses TRBV5-1 and TRBJ1-2; D unclear. CDR1 and CDR2 (germline): SGHRS, YFSETQ. The CDR3 length is 12 residues. V lost 6 bases and J lost 6, with 12 bases in between.

This chain joins TRBV27 and TRBJ2-7; 12 positions agree with TRBD2. The length of the CDR3 is 15 residues. Germline V gene data show CDR1 as MNHEY and CDR2 as SMNVEV (reference sequence). Unmatched junction bases numbered 8, after V lost 7 bases and J lost 4 bases. The CDR3 spells CASMQLAGGDYEQYF. CDR3 coding DNA: TGTGCCAGCATGCAACTAGCGGGAGGTGATTACGAGCAGTACTTC.

The chain uses TRBV6-5 and TRBJ2-3; TRBD1 matches 8 bases. The CDR3 length is 16 residues. The germline gives CDR1 MNHEY, CDR2 SVGAGI. Trimming cost V 2 bases and J 6 bases; bases outside gene matches: 10. The CDR3 sequence is CASSYGVATGADTQYF. The CDR3 coding sequence is TGTGCCAGCAGTTACGGGGTCGCGACAGGGGCCGATACGCAGTATTTT.

Only a few counts were recorded for this clone. This chain joins TRBV2 and TRBJ1-3; TRBD1 agrees at 8 bases. Germline loops: CDR1 SNHLY, CDR2 FYNNEI. The CDR3 spans 14 residues. The J segment lost 3 bases and the V segment lost 6 bases, leaving 4 bases of the junction unmatched. The DNA for the CDR3 is TGTGCCAGCAGGGGGACAGGAGGTGGAAACACCATATATTTT. Protein sequence: CASRGTGGGNTIYF.

The chain employs TRBV5-5 and TRBJ2-1; D unclear. This CDR3 has 15 amino acids. Germline V gene lookup returns CDR1 SGHKS and CDR2 YYEKEE (reference sequence). The V end was cut by 2 bases, the J end by 9 bases, with 18 bases between. The CDR3 nucleotides are TGTGCCAGCAGCTTATCGGCCTTAGCATCCCCTGAGCAGTTCTTC. Its protein is CASSLSALASPEQFF.

This chain joins TRBV19 and TRBJ2-1; 7 bases are a match to TRBD2. Germline loops: CDR1 LNHDA, CDR2 SQIVND (reference sequence). Unmatched junction bases numbered 8, after V lost 3 bases and J lost 0 bases. This CDR3 has 17 amino acids. CDR3 region: CASSIPSSGPSYNEQFF. The CDR3 region has the DNA TGTGCCAGTAGTATCCCGTCTAGCGGTCCCTCCTACAATGAGCAGTTCTTC.